This T cell receptor beta chain was sequenced during a study of T cells expressing NK-cell markers. In generating TCR beta cDNA, 5'RACE template switching with UMIs was used. TCRdb derives one entry per CDR3 protein from the 5' RACE reads, leaving out DNA. The sample totals a few hundred thousand distinct CDR3 sequences. The germline CDR1 and CDR2 sequences are KGHSH and LQKENI. The CDR3 contains 12 residues. The sample comprised blood T cells: a sorted CD56 or NKG2C T cell subset, CD4+ or CD8+ T cells, or bulk PBMC T cells (not recorded which). This chain links TRBV18 with TRBJ2-1. The receptor was derived from a man between 18 and 35 years old in good health. Here the CDR3 reads CASSPFSNEQFF.